These 2 T cell receptor beta chains originate from one sample sequenced in a study of persistence of HIV-infected CD4 T cells. Their antigens are not known. Lysates of CMV-infected fibroblasts at 10 ug/mL stimulated these cells. CD40L/CD69 double-negative CD45RO-high memory CD4+ T cells were collected. The libraries were made with immunoSEQ version 4 in survey mode. Sequencing was performed with immunoSEQ multiplex PCR; in TCRdb, only in-frame clones are kept and a portion is missing. The sample carries tens of thousands of clones, 65% to 85% recorded once. The sequencing here drew on CD4+ T cells sorted from PBMCs after approximately 19-hour stimulation, taken from a patient who received antiretroviral therapy. The receptors were gathered from an adult man with HIV who was CMV-seropositive.

This clone was seen a few times. The chain joins TRBV6-4 to TRBJ1-6; no clear D gene. This CDR3 spans 15 amino acids. Germline V gives CDR1 MRHNA, CDR2 SNTAGT. With 3 bases removed from V and 0 bases from J, the gap between germline ends came to 6 bases. The CDR3 spells CASSEQSSYNSPLHF. The CDR3 DNA reads as TGTGCCAGCAGTGAGCAGAGCTCCTATAATTCACCCCTCCACTTT.

The chain combines TRBV6-2 or TRBV6-3 with TRBJ2-7; a possible D gene is TRBD2 (5 bases). Germline V lookup: CDR1 MNHEY, CDR2 SVGEGT. The CDR3 length is 17 residues. V gave up 0 bases and J gave up 2 bases, with 17 bases separating them. CDR3 bases: TGTGCCAGCAGTTACTCGGCTTGGGTAGCGCCTACCTACGAGCAGTACTTC. This sequence encodes CASSYSAWVAPTYEQYF.